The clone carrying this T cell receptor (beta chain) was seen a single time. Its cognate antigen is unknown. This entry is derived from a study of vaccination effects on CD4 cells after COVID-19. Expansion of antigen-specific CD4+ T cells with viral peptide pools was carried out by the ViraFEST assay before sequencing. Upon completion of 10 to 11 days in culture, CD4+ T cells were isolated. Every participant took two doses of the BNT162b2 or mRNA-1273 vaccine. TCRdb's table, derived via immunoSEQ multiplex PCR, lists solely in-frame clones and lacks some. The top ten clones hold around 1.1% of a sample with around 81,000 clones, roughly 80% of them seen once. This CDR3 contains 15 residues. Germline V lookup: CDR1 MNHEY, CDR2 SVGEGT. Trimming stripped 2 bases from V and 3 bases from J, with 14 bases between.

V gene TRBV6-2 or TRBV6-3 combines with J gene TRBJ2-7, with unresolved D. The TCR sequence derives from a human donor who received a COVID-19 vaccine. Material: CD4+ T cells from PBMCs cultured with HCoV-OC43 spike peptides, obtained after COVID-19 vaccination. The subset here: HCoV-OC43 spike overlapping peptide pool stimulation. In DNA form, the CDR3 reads TGTGCCAGCAGTTACGCCGGTCTTGGGATCTACGAGCAGTACGTC. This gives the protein CASSYAGLGIYEQYV.